Shown below are 19 T cell receptor beta chains from a single sample sequenced in a study of T cell responses to AZD1222 COVID-19 vaccine. Profiling relied on immunoSEQ multiplex PCR, and the TCRdb table lists in-frame clones only, not all of them. The repertoire has 150,000 to 250,000 clones, around 93% of them found once; the top ten carry 0.95% to 1.1%. Specimen: peripheral blood, collected 28 days after the second AZD1222 dose. These TCRs come from an adult who received the AZD1222 COVID-19 vaccine.

V and J are TRBV18 and TRBJ1-6, with 7 nucleotides matching TRBD1. Germline CDR1 is KGHSH and CDR2 is LQKENI. The CDR3 spans 14 residues. V was pared by 3 bases and J by 7 bases, with 3 bases of the junction left unmatched. In nucleotides, the CDR3 is TGTGCCAGCTCACCCAGGGGGTTGAATTCACCCCTCCACTTT. It is translated as CASSPRGLNSPLHF.

The rearrangement joins TRBV5-4 to TRBJ2-2, with 10 bases matching TRBD2. The CDR3 runs 16 residues. V trimming: 3 bases; J trimming: 1 base; junction bases outside the gene matches: 3. The germline V gene has CDR1 SGHNT and CDR2 YYREEE (reference sequence). CDR3 nucleotides: TGTGCCAGCAGCTCGAAGCGGGGGGGGAACACCGGGGAGCTGTTTTTT. Translating it yields CASSSKRGGNTGELFF. The full variable domain, completed using reference TRBV5-4 and TRBJ2-2, is ETGVTQSPTHLIKTRGQQVTLRCSSQSGHNTVSWYQQALGQGPQFIFQYYREEENGRGNFPPRFSGLQFPNYSSELNVNALELDDSALYLCASSSKRGGNTGELFFGEGSRLTVL.

This chain links TRBV3-1 (or the pseudogene TRBV3-2) with TRBJ1-1, with 7 bases identical to TRBD1. CDR3 length: 14 amino acids. In germline, CDR1 is LGHDT, CDR2 YNNKEL (reference sequence). With V trimmed by 2 bases and J by 6 bases, 6 bases remained unmatched. CDR3 region: CASSQRQGGAEAFF. CDR3 DNA: TGTGCCAGCAGCCAACGACAGGGCGGGGCTGAAGCTTTCTTT.

The CDR3 nucleotides read TGTGCCAGCACCCGCGGGGGATTGAACACTGAAGCTTTCTTT. Residues: CASTRGGLNTEAFF. V usage is TRBV28 and J usage is TRBJ1-1; possibly TRBD1 for D (5 bases). Trimming removed 7 bases from V and 0 bases from J, with 12 bases in between. Germline V gene lookup returns CDR1 MDHEN and CDR2 SYDVKM. The CDR3 extends over 14 amino acids. Together with reference TRBV28 and TRBJ1-1, the CDR3 gives the full variable domain: DVKVTQSSRYLVKRTGEKVFLECVQDMDHENMFWYRQDPGLGLRLIYFSYDVKMKEKGDIPEGYSVSREKKERFSLILESASTNQTSMYLCASTRGGLNTEAFFGQGTRLTVV.

This chain connects TRBV3-1 (or the pseudogene TRBV3-2) to TRBJ1-2, with D possibly matching TRBD1 (6 bases). Germline-derived CDR1 and CDR2 are LGHDT and YNNKEL (reference sequence). CDR3 length equals 16 residues. The V gene lost 1 base and the J gene lost 5 bases, with 17 bases spanning the gap. Here the CDR3 reads CASSQGIQGLRYGYTF. In nucleotides, the CDR3 is TGTGCCAGCAGCCAAGGGATACAGGGATTGCGGTATGGCTACACCTTC.

The chain uses TRBV2 and TRBJ1-2, with D possibly TRBD1 on 5 matching bases. The CDR3 runs 14 residues. Between the trimmed V and J ends, which lost 8 bases and 2 bases, there was a span of 15 bases. The germline V gene has CDR1 SNHLY and CDR2 FYNNEI. CDR3 protein: CASGRSGTNYGYTF. CDR3 DNA: TGTGCCAGCGGACGCTCCGGGACCAACTATGGCTACACCTTC. Full variable domain (missing parts from reference TRBV2 and TRBJ1-2): EPEVTQTPSHQVTQMGQEVILRCVPISNHLYFYWYRQILGQKVEFLVSFYNNEISEKSEIFDDQFSVERPDGSNFTLKIRSTKLEDSAMYFCASGRSGTNYGYTFGSGTRLTVV.

This chain uses TRBV27 with TRBJ2-7, with 8 bases fitting TRBD2. The CDR3 runs to 16 residues. Looked up from germline, CDR1 is MNHEY and CDR2 is SMNVEV (reference sequence). V lost 2 bases, J lost 2 bases, and 8 bases stayed unmatched. CDR3 sequence reads: CASSLAGSGGPYEQYF. The CDR3 DNA reads TGTGCCAGCAGTTTAGCGGGAAGCGGGGGCCCCTACGAGCAGTACTTC.

V is TRBV28 and J is TRBJ1-2, with 10 bases that match TRBD1. This CDR3 comprises 16 residues. V lost 5 bases and J lost 4; bases outside the gene matches: 10. Germline V lookup: CDR1 MDHEN, CDR2 SYDVKM. CDR3 DNA: TGTGCCAGCAGTCCAAGACCGGGACAGGGGTCCTATGGCTACACCTTC. Protein product: CASSPRPGQGSYGYTF.

The rearrangement uses TRBV5-4 and TRBJ1-4; the D is unclear. CDR3 size: 13 residues. V lost 0 bases and J 8 bases, leaving 8 bases between the germline ends. The germline V gene encodes CDR1 SGHNT and CDR2 YYREEE (reference sequence). CDR3 nucleotide sequence: TGTGCCAGCAGCTTGGGCCAGTTGGAAAAACTGTTTTTT. This translates into CASSLGQLEKLFF.

J is TRBJ1-6 and V is TRBV7-2; 8 positions agree with TRBD1. Germline CDR1 is SGHTA and CDR2 is FQGNSA. V trimming: 2 bases; J trimming: 9 bases; junction bases outside the gene matches: 9. The CDR3 contains 16 residues. The CDR3 nucleotides are TGTGCCAGCAGCTTATATGGACAGGGTTTGGGTTCACCCCTCCACTTT. Translation: CASSLYGQGLGSPLHF.

This chain links TRBV18 with TRBJ2-3; no clear D. With 0 bases removed from V and 0 bases from J, the gap between germline ends came to 10 bases. Germline-derived CDR1 and CDR2 are KGHSH and LQKENI. This CDR3 has 16 amino acids. The CDR3 sequence is CASSPPNRASTDTQYF. The CDR3 DNA follows: TGTGCCAGCTCACCACCTAACCGCGCTAGCACAGATACGCAGTATTTT.

This chain joins TRBV7-2 and TRBJ1-1, with no clear D. The germline V and J ends were trimmed by 5 bases and 3 bases, with 19 bases remaining between them. The germline V gene encodes CDR1 SGHTA and CDR2 FQGNSA. The CDR3 has 16 amino acids. The CDR3 DNA is TGTGCCAGCAGCCCACCGGGCGCCCGGGCGGACACTGAAGCTTTCTTT. Its protein product is CASSPPGARADTEAFF. Together with reference TRBV7-2 and TRBJ1-1, the CDR3 gives the full variable domain: GAGVSQSPSNKVTEKGKDVELRCDPISGHTALYWYRQSLGQGLEFLIYFQGNSAPDKSGLPSDRFSAERTGGSVSTLTIQRTQQEDSAVYLCASSPPGARADTEAFFGQGTRLTVV.

The chain has TRBV18 and TRBJ1-1; D is undetermined. The length of the CDR3 is 12 residues. V shed 5 bases and J shed 6 bases, with 10 bases lying between them. The V gene's germline CDR1 is KGHSH and CDR2 LQKENI. CDR3 sequence (DNA): TGTGCCAGCTCAGAGGAGATCTCTGAAGCTTTCTTT. Protein: CASSEEISEAFF.

The rearrangement links TRBV14 to TRBJ2-5, with 8 bases fitting TRBD1. Germline V CDR1 and CDR2: SGHDN, FVKESK. J lost 5 bases, V lost 4 bases, and 12 bases had no gene match. The CDR3 contains 16 residues. CDR3 DNA: TGTGCCAGCAGCCTTGGGACAGGCAGCTACGGGGAGACCCAGTACTTC. This sequence encodes CASSLGTGSYGETQYF.

The chain recombines TRBV2 with TRBJ1-2; D is unclear. Germline V CDR1 and CDR2: SNHLY, FYNNEI. Trimming took off 6 bases at V and 4 bases at J, with 6 bases between the two ends. The CDR3 totals 11 residues. The CDR3 bases are TGTGCCAGCAGGGTTGGCTATGGCTACACCTTC. It encodes CASRVGYGYTF.

The V gene is TRBV27, the J gene TRBJ1-4; no reliable D call. The CDR3 has 15 residues. V was shortened by 3 bases and J by 0 bases, with 8 bases between the two germline ends. Germline-derived CDR1 and CDR2 are MNHEY and SMNVEV (reference sequence). CDR3 loop: CASSLGGATNEKLFF. The CDR3 bases are TGTGCCAGCAGTTTGGGCGGGGCAACTAATGAAAAACTGTTTTTT.

This sequence joins TRBV2 and TRBJ2-2; no definite D call. The CDR3 loop spans 15 amino acids. Germline V gene sequence: CDR1 SNHLY, CDR2 FYNNEI. V was shortened by 4 bases and J by 5 bases, with 14 bases between the two germline ends. The CDR3 region is CASSGSGPGTGELFF. In DNA form, the CDR3 reads TGTGCCAGCAGTGGGTCGGGCCCCGGAACCGGGGAGCTGTTTTTT.

The chain couples TRBV2 to TRBJ1-1, with no clear D. V was shortened by 6 bases and J by 1 base, with 15 bases between the two germline ends. Per the germline V gene, CDR1 is SNHLY and CDR2 is FYNNEI. The CDR3 is made up of 15 amino acids. The CDR3 spells CASREHHSGNTEAFF. CDR3 in DNA: TGTGCCAGCAGAGAACATCACAGTGGGAACACTGAAGCTTTCTTT.

The J gene is TRBJ2-7, the V gene TRBV7-9, with D hard to call. Germline V gene data show CDR1 as SEHNR and CDR2 as FQNEAQ (reference sequence). This CDR3 has 12 residues. V lost 9 bases, J lost 7 bases, and 16 bases lay in between. CDR3 sequence: CASLNRVGEQYF. Here the CDR3 DNA reads TGTGCCAGTCTAAACCGGGTCGGTGAGCAGTACTTC.